Listed here is a single T cell receptor (beta chain). Clones were sequenced by immunoSEQ multiplex PCR, and TCRdb holds only the in-frame ones, with some missing. Counted here are 300,000 to 350,000 clones, around 86% occurring once; the ten biggest clones make up over 6%. These data are taken from a study of blood T cell repertoires in COVID-19. Followed over time, Seattle patients had been enrolled while infection was active. The clonotype comes from a woman in her forties or fifties with COVID-19, enrolled during active disease. Source material: peripheral blood.

CDR3 residues: CASSPGQWGADTQYF. The CDR3 DNA reads as TGCGCCAGCAGCCCGGGACAGTGGGGGGCAGATACGCAGTATTTT. The chain is built from TRBV5-1 and TRBJ2-3; D may be TRBD1 (7 bases). Germline values: CDR1 SGHRS, CDR2 YFSETQ. The CDR3 loop spans 15 amino acids. V was pared by 4 bases and J by 4 bases, with 16 bases between.